This passage covers 17 T cell receptor beta chains from one sample sequenced in a study of blood T cells in healthy people across ages. Together with a sample-barcoded 5' primer, a J-beta primer mix was included in a second PCR lasting about 7 to 12 cycles. TCRdb used MiXCR to reprocess the 5' RACE reads, holding one entry per CDR3 protein. The sample consists of more than 900,000 distinct CDR3 sequences, 25% of them appearing once. These data also formed part of another study, on T cells of mothers and their children.

Sequenced sample: blood. These receptors all stem from a girl aged 2 to 9 in good health.

This clonotype was counted between two and nine times. The chain employs TRBV2 and TRBJ2-5, with D hard to call. The end of the DNA aligns better with TRBJ2-7, so the J call may be wrong. CDR1 and CDR2 (germline): SNHLY, FYNNEI. The CDR3 runs to 14 residues. The CDR3 nucleotides read TGTGCCAGCAGTGGTCCGGGTAGAAACTACGAGCAGTACTTC. Translating gives CASSGPGRNYEQYF.

The chain combines TRBV4-1 with TRBJ2-3, with unresolved D. The CDR3 sequence is 15 residues long. Trimming cost V 1 base and J 2 bases, with 10 bases left between them. Germline CDR1 reads MGHRA; CDR2 reads YSYEKL. The CDR3 sequence is CASSQVLEFTDTQYF. The CDR3 DNA reads TGCGCCAGCAGCCAAGTACTCGAGTTCACAGATACGCAGTATTTT.

The chain employs TRBV7-9 and TRBJ2-3; the D gene could be TRBD1 or TRBD2 (6 bases each). The CDR3 spans 17 residues. Deletions cut 2 bases from V and 4 bases from J, with 19 bases between. CDR1 SEHNR and CDR2 FQNEAQ come from the germline V gene (reference sequence). Written as DNA, the CDR3 is TGTGCCAGCAGCTTAAAAGCAGGAGGGGGGCCTTCAGATACGCAGTATTTT. This codes for CASSLKAGGGPSDTQYF.

V usage is TRBV5-1 and J usage is TRBJ2-5; perhaps D is TRBD1 or TRBD2 (6 bases each). V was pared by 1 base and J by 3 bases, with 13 bases between. Germline values: CDR1 SGHRS, CDR2 YFSETQ. This CDR3 has 15 residues. CDR3 sequence reads: CASSLIGGREETQYF. The CDR3 DNA sequence: TGCGCCAGCAGCTTGATAGGGGGGCGCGAAGAGACCCAGTACTTC.

The chain is built from TRBV6-1 and TRBJ1-3; D not resolved. CDR3 length equals 16 residues. V was trimmed by 1 base and J by 3 bases, leaving 13 bases between them. CDR1 and CDR2 (germline): MNHNS, SASEGT. The CDR3 region is CASSEVGWVGGNTIYF. Written as DNA, the CDR3 is TGTGCCAGCAGTGAAGTAGGTTGGGTCGGTGGAAACACCATATATTTT.

This clonotype was found a few times. The junction shows a germline mismatch at one end, possibly a read error. This chain uses TRBV4-3 with TRBJ1-2; 8 positions match TRBD1. In germline, CDR1 is LGHNA, CDR2 YSLEER. The CDR3 sequence is 16 residues long. The CDR3 DNA is TGCGCCAGCAGCCAAGATAAAGGGACAGGAGAATATGCCTACACCTTC. It specifies CASSQDKGTGEYAYTF.

This sequence joins TRBV20-1 and TRBJ2-7; TRBD1 aligns across 9 bases. CDR1 DFQATT and CDR2 SNEGSKA come from the germline V gene (reference sequence). The V segment lost 0 bases and the J segment 4 bases; nucleotides outside the gene matches: 4. The CDR3 extends over 14 amino acids. CDR3 loop: CSARDPTGGYEQYF. In nucleotides, the CDR3 is TGCAGTGCTAGAGATCCGACAGGGGGTTACGAGCAGTACTTC.

This clonotype was detected many times. This chain connects TRBV7-9 to TRBJ2-5, with unresolved D. The assigned J gene may be wrong: the sequence end matches TRBJ2-1 better. This CDR3 contains 12 residues. Germline CDR1 reads SEHNR; CDR2 reads FQNEAQ (reference sequence). The CDR3 spells CASSLFDNEQFF. The CDR3 DNA sequence: TGTGCCAGCAGCTTATTTGACAATGAGCAGTTCTTC.

The rearrangement joins TRBV15 to TRBJ1-6; D ambiguous. From germline, CDR1 is LNHNV and CDR2 YYDKDF (reference sequence). This CDR3 is built from 14 residues. V lost 0 bases, J lost 10 bases, and 10 bases lay in between. The CDR3 bases are TGTGCCACCAGCAGAGATGGAGGGAGATCACCCCTCCACTTT. Residues: CATSRDGGRSPLHF.

This clonotype was found a few times. This chain uses TRBV5-1 with TRBJ2-1, with D perhaps matching TRBD1 (6 bases). This CDR3 region has 15 residues. From germline, CDR1 is SGHRS and CDR2 YFSETQ. The V and J ends lost 1 base and 8 bases respectively, with 16 bases between them. CDR3 sequence: CASSLRQVVLDEQFF. DNA of the CDR3: TGCGCCAGCAGCTTGAGACAGGTGGTTTTGGATGAGCAGTTCTTC.

V gene TRBV12-3 or TRBV12-4 combines with J gene TRBJ1-6, with D maybe TRBD1 (6 bases). This CDR3 contains 13 residues. V was clipped by 10 bases and J by 7 bases, with 14 bases between them. In nucleotides, the CDR3 is TGTGCCACTCCCTATCAGGGGAATTCACCCCTCCACTTT. Translation: CATPYQGNSPLHF.

This clonotype was picked up a small number of times. V usage is TRBV12-3 or TRBV12-4 and J usage is TRBJ2-1; 12 positions match TRBD2. The junction had 19 bases not matched to a gene; V was cut back by 5 bases and J by 8 bases. The CDR3 is 19 residues long. The CDR3 nucleotides read TGTGCCAGCAGTCCCCCCCGGGGTCTAGCGGGAGGGCCGGGGGATGAGCAGTTCTTC. Translating it yields CASSPPRGLAGGPGDEQFF.

This clonotype was counted between two and nine times. The gene calls are TRBV4-1 and TRBJ2-2; 16 nucleotides match TRBD2. Germline CDR1 is MGHRA and CDR2 is YSYEKL. The CDR3 runs 19 residues. V lost 3 bases and J lost 0; bases outside the gene matches: 4. The CDR3: CASSHVGLAGGPNTGELFF. The CDR3 DNA sequence: TGCGCCAGCAGCCATGTGGGACTAGCGGGAGGGCCGAACACCGGGGAGCTGTTTTTT.

The chain is built from TRBV19 and TRBJ2-2, with D unclear. Looked up from germline, CDR1 is LNHDA and CDR2 is SQIVND (reference sequence). The CDR3 runs to 14 residues. V was pared by 3 bases and J by 7 bases, with 12 bases between. The CDR3, as DNA: TGTGCCAGTAGTATGGCTGGTTTTAACGGGGAGCTGTTTTTT. It encodes CASSMAGFNGELFF. Full variable domain (outside the CDR3, taken from reference TRBV19 and TRBJ2-2): DGGITQSPKYLFRKEGQNVTLSCEQNLNHDAMYWYRQDPGQGLRLIYYSQIVNDFQKGDIAEGYSVSREKKESFPLTVTSAQKNPTAFYLCASSMAGFNGELFFGEGSRLTVL.

The chain links TRBV5-1 to TRBJ1-1, with 7 bases identical to TRBD1. This CDR3 spans 16 amino acids. CDR1 is SGHRS, CDR2 YFSETQ, per germline. The trim removed 3 bases at V and 0 bases at J, leaving 8 bases unmatched. CDR3: CASSWDSFDMNTEAFF. The CDR3 nucleotides read TGCGCCAGCAGCTGGGACAGCTTCGACATGAACACTGAAGCTTTCTTT.

This clonotype has just a few counts. The rearrangement links TRBV29-1 to TRBJ2-1; 12 positions agree with TRBD1. The CDR3 has 17 amino acids. V lost 3 bases, J lost 4 bases, and 10 bases stayed unmatched. Germline loops: CDR1 SQVTM, CDR2 ANQGSEA. The CDR3 loop reads CSVDGTGGHSGYNEQFF. CDR3 nucleotides: TGCAGCGTTGACGGGACAGGGGGCCATAGCGGGTACAATGAGCAGTTCTTC.

J is TRBJ2-5 and V is TRBV11-2, with 10 bases fitting TRBD2. The J call could be wrong; TRBJ2-7 is a better fit for the DNA end. The CDR3 runs 13 residues. The germline V gene encodes CDR1 SGHAT and CDR2 FQNNGV. CDR3 coding DNA: TGTGCCAGCAGCTTAACTAGCGGGGACGAGCAGTACTTC. Translated: CASSLTSGDEQYF.